These 18 T cell receptor beta chains were sequenced from one sample in a study of cytomegalovirus exposure and HLA in healthy donors. This table comes from immunoSEQ multiplex PCR, and its TCRdb copy is limited to in-frame clones, with some not included. The table records fewer than 200,000 clones, roughly 86% of them present only once. The specimen sequenced was PBMCs. These receptors were taken from a man aged 18 to 35 in good health and CMV-seropositive.

The V call is TRBV7-3, the J call TRBJ2-1, with 7 bases that match TRBD1. Germline CDR1 SGHTA, CDR2 FQGTGA. CDR3 length equals 16 residues. The J segment lost 0 bases and the V segment lost 4 bases, leaving 6 bases of the junction unmatched. This CDR3 is CASSSGDRISYNEQFF. Here the CDR3 DNA reads TGTGCCAGCAGCTCCGGGGACAGAATCTCCTACAATGAGCAGTTCTTC.

This chain uses TRBV5-1 with TRBJ2-1, with 15 bases lining up with TRBD2. With V trimmed by 6 bases and J by 1 base, 2 bases remained unmatched. CDR1 is SGHRS, CDR2 YFSETQ, per germline. The CDR3 is 16 amino acids. The CDR3 loop is CASKGTSGRSYNEQFF. The CDR3 DNA sequence: TGCGCCAGCAAAGGGACTAGCGGGAGGTCCTACAATGAGCAGTTCTTC.

The rearrangement links TRBV10-3 to TRBJ1-2; 9 nucleotides match TRBD1. Germline V lookup: CDR1 ENHRY, CDR2 SYGVKD. CDR3 size: 17 residues. Trimming at V came to 5 bases and at J to 4 bases, leaving 14 bases not matched to a gene. The CDR3 DNA reads as TGTGCCATCAGTATAGGACCGGGACAGGGTGGCGGCTATGGCTACACCTTC. It encodes CAISIGPGQGGGYGYTF.

This rearrangement joins TRBV6-6 to TRBJ2-2; maybe TRBD1 (5 bases). The CDR3 extends over 14 amino acids. Germline assignment: CDR1 MNHNY and CDR2 SVGAGI (reference sequence). Trimming cost V 6 bases and J 1 base, with 9 bases left between them. The DNA of the CDR3 is TGTGCCAGCAGGGTTACAGGGAACACCGGGGAGCTGTTTTTT. Protein: CASRVTGNTGELFF.

The gene calls are TRBV28 and TRBJ2-7; possible D gene TRBD1, 5 bases. CDR1 and CDR2 from the germline V gene are MDHEN and SYDVKM. With 4 bases removed from V and 2 bases from J, the gap between germline ends came to 15 bases. The CDR3 runs 15 residues. CDR3 sequence: CASSSPGRDTYEQYF. The CDR3 DNA reads TGTGCCAGCAGTTCCCCCGGCAGGGATACCTACGAGCAGTACTTC. The full variable domain, its missing parts supplied by reference TRBV28 and TRBJ2-7, is DVKVTQSSRYLVKRTGEKVFLECVQDMDHENMFWYRQDPGLGLRLIYFSYDVKMKEKGDIPEGYSVSREKKERFSLILESASTNQTSMYLCASSSPGRDTYEQYFGPGTRLTVT.

The chain couples TRBV27 to TRBJ2-3; weak D call: TRBD1 (6 bases). This CDR3 contains 14 residues. V dropped 6 bases and J dropped 3 bases, with 13 bases sitting between them. From germline, CDR1 is MNHEY and CDR2 SMNVEV (reference sequence). CDR3 sequence (DNA): TGTGCCAGCAGACCGACAGGATTTACAGATACGCAGTATTTT. Its protein product is CASRPTGFTDTQYF.

The V call is TRBV27, the J call TRBJ2-1; D perhaps matches TRBD1 (6 bases). The V gene's germline CDR1 is MNHEY and CDR2 SMNVEV (reference sequence). The V gene lost 7 bases and the J gene lost 2 bases, with 15 bases spanning the gap. CDR3 length: 15 amino acids. This chain's CDR3 is CASKFSGQTYNEQFF. As DNA, the CDR3 is TGTGCCAGCAAATTTTCAGGACAGACCTACAATGAGCAGTTCTTC.

In DNA, the CDR3 is TGTGCCAGCAGGGGACTAGCGGGAGACGAGCAGTACTTC. The encoded protein is CASRGLAGDEQYF. The V and J genes are TRBV7-9 and TRBJ2-7; 14 bases align to TRBD2. V gave up 6 bases and J gave up 5 bases; unmatched junction bases: 0. Germline values: CDR1 SEHNR, CDR2 FQNEAQ (reference sequence). This CDR3 has 13 residues. Using reference TRBV7-9 and TRBJ2-7 for the parts outside the CDR3, the full variable domain is DTGVSQNPRHKITKRGQNVTFRCDPISEHNRLYWYRQTLGQGPEFLTYFQNEAQLEKSRLLSDRFSAERPKGSFSTLEIQRTEQGDSAMYLCASRGLAGDEQYFGPGTRLTVT.

This clone was seen only once. The chain is built from TRBV28 and TRBJ2-1, with TRBD2 matching over 8 bases. The V gene end was trimmed by 7 bases and the J gene end by 7 bases; junction bases not matched to a gene: 18. The length of the CDR3 is 17 residues. Germline V CDR1 and CDR2: MDHEN, SYDVKM. The chain's CDR3 is CASTNVGTRSPTNEQFF. CDR3 DNA sequence: TGTGCCAGCACAAACGTCGGGACTAGGAGCCCCACGAATGAGCAGTTCTTC.

The chain carries TRBV28 and TRBJ2-7; maybe TRBD2 (5 bases). CDR3 length: 12 amino acids. CDR1 is MDHEN, CDR2 SYDVKM, per germline. Trimming removed 6 bases at V and 4 bases at J, with 10 bases between. This CDR3 reads CASRLREYEQYF. CDR3 sequence (DNA): TGTGCCAGCAGACTCCGGGAATACGAGCAGTACTTC.

This rearrangement joins TRBV28 to TRBJ1-4; 8 bases fit TRBD1. The J segment lost 2 bases and the V segment lost 6 bases, leaving 5 bases of the junction unmatched. CDR1 is MDHEN, CDR2 SYDVKM, per germline. The CDR3 has 15 residues. Here the CDR3 reads CASSPTGVTNEKLFF. The CDR3 nucleotides read TGTGCCAGCAGCCCGACAGGGGTCACTAATGAAAAACTGTTTTTT.

This chain links TRBV30 with TRBJ2-3, with D hard to call. V lost 1 base to trimming and J lost 0 bases, with 14 bases between them. Germline loops: CDR1 GTSNPN, CDR2 SVGIG (reference sequence). The CDR3 totals 16 residues. CDR3: CAWSAFLYYSTDTQYF. The CDR3 nucleotides are TGTGCCTGGAGTGCCTTCCTTTACTATAGCACAGATACGCAGTATTTT.

V is TRBV7-9 and J is TRBJ1-1, with 8 bases aligning to TRBD1. Germline V gives CDR1 SEHNR, CDR2 FQNEAQ (reference sequence). With V trimmed by 0 bases and J by 3 bases, 9 bases remained unmatched. This CDR3 is built from 17 residues. The CDR3 region is CASSLAQGARDDTEAFF. As DNA, the CDR3 is TGTGCCAGCAGCTTAGCGCAGGGGGCGAGAGATGACACTGAAGCTTTCTTT.

The rearrangement joins TRBV18 to TRBJ2-1; tentatively, D is TRBD1 (6 bases). This CDR3 has 13 residues. From germline, CDR1 is KGHSH and CDR2 LQKENI. V lost 4 bases, J lost 6 bases, and 10 bases lay in between. CDR3 region: CASSLGQTNEQFF. DNA for the CDR3: TGTGCCAGCTCACTCGGACAGACCAATGAGCAGTTCTTC.

This chain uses TRBV7-9 with TRBJ2-1, with a possible D match to TRBD2 (5 bases). This CDR3 is built from 13 residues. CDR1 is SEHNR, CDR2 FQNEAQ, per germline (reference sequence). V was cut by 5 bases and J by 8 bases, with 13 bases left in between. CDR3 protein: CASSQRVSHEQFF. In DNA, the CDR3 is TGTGCCAGCAGCCAGAGGGTGTCTCATGAGCAGTTCTTC.

This clone was detected only once. The V and J genes are TRBV7-9 and TRBJ2-2, with 7 bases aligning to TRBD2. CDR3 size: 15 residues. V shed 3 bases and J 4 bases; nucleotides not matched to a gene: 5. CDR1 and CDR2 (germline): SEHNR, FQNEAQ (reference sequence). The CDR3: CASSFLAESTGELFF. CDR3 nucleotides: TGTGCCAGCAGCTTTCTAGCGGAAAGCACCGGGGAGCTGTTTTTT.

The genes are TRBV15 and TRBJ2-7; 8 nucleotides line up with TRBD1. Germline values: CDR1 LNHNV, CDR2 YYDKDF (reference sequence). This CDR3 spans 14 amino acids. The ends lost 5 bases at V and 6 bases at J; junction bases unmatched: 9. CDR3 amino acids: CATSPGTGGFEQYF. CDR3 nucleotides: TGTGCCACCAGCCCCGGGACAGGTGGGTTCGAGCAGTACTTC.

The chain combines TRBV5-1 with TRBJ2-3; possible D gene TRBD2, 6 bases. This CDR3 has 15 amino acids. V gave up 0 bases and J gave up 0 bases, with 8 bases separating them. Germline loops: CDR1 SGHRS, CDR2 YFSETQ. The CDR3 nucleotides are TGCGCCAGCAGCTTGGACGGGACTAGCACAGATACGCAGTATTTT. Protein sequence: CASSLDGTSTDTQYF.